These 8 T cell receptor beta chains originate from one sample sequenced in a study of blood T cell repertoires in COVID-19. Generated by immunoSEQ multiplex PCR, the TCRdb table keeps only in-frame clones and is missing some. The sample shows about 130,000 clones, around 85% of them seen only once. Sequencing was carried out using peripheral blood. The receptor source for this set is a human donor in a cohort sampled during active COVID-19.

The chain couples TRBV25-1 to TRBJ2-1; D remains unclear. CDR1 and CDR2 from the germline V gene are MGHDK and SYGVNS. The ends were cut back, 6 bases at V and 5 bases at J, with 14 bases in the middle. The CDR3 is 14 amino acids. DNA for the CDR3: TGTGCCAGCAGCGAAGACTTCGCCGACAATGAGCAGTTCTTC. Its translation: CASSEDFADNEQFF.

The chain links TRBV16 to TRBJ2-5; D might be TRBD2 (5 bases). Germline V gives CDR1 KGHSY, CDR2 FQNENV. Deletions cut 2 bases from V and 7 bases from J, with 11 bases between. The CDR3 is made up of 13 amino acids. The CDR3 sequence is CASSQTRDATQYF. In nucleotides, the CDR3 is TGTGCCAGCAGCCAAACTAGAGATGCGACCCAGTACTTC.

The V and J genes are TRBV21-1 and TRBJ2-7; whether TRBD1, the table's D call, matches the DNA was not checked. TRBV21-1 is classified as a pseudogene. The CDR3 is 15 residues long. Here the CDR3 DNA reads TGTGCCAGCAGCCTCAGAGCAGGGGTCCACTACGAGCAGTACTTC. This translates into CASSLRAGVHYEQYF.

This clone has a handful of counts. Other DNA variants within this sample encode the same CDR3. J is TRBJ1-2 and V is TRBV6-2 or TRBV6-3, with D unclear. CDR3 length: 14 residues. With 2 bases removed from V and 0 bases from J, the gap between germline ends came to 7 bases. CDR1 and CDR2 (germline): MNHEY, SVGEGT. Here the CDR3 DNA reads TGTGCCAGCAGTTACGGCAGGCCTAACTATGGCTACACCTTC. As protein: CASSYGRPNYGYTF.

This chain connects TRBV10-1 to TRBJ2-1, with 13 bases lining up with TRBD2. The CDR3 has 14 residues. The V gene's germline CDR1 is WNHNN and CDR2 SYGVQD (reference sequence). Unmatched junction bases numbered 4, after V lost 6 bases and J lost 8 bases. The CDR3 loop is CASSQLAGGHEQFF. The CDR3 DNA sequence: TGCGCCAGCAGCCAACTAGCGGGAGGGCATGAGCAGTTCTTC.

The CDR3 DNA reads TGTGCCAGCAGTGCAGGTGGGCAACACTCTGGAAACACCATATATTTT. Protein: CASSAGGQHSGNTIYF. V and J are TRBV6-1 and TRBJ1-3; D ambiguous. Germline V gene sequence: CDR1 MNHNS, CDR2 SASEGT. V was pared by 4 bases and J by 0 bases, with 13 bases between. The CDR3 covers 16 residues.

The rearrangement joins TRBV5-1 to TRBJ2-3, with 11 bases identical to TRBD2. With 5 bases clipped from V and 6 bases from J, the junction kept 8 bases outside the gene matches. Per the germline V gene, CDR1 is SGHRS and CDR2 is YFSETQ. The CDR3 consists of 15 residues. The CDR3 reads CASRDTSGSSDTQYF. CDR3 nucleotide sequence: TGCGCCAGCAGGGACACTAGCGGGAGTTCTGATACGCAGTATTTT.

The V and J genes are TRBV6-2 or TRBV6-3 and TRBJ2-3, with TRBD2 matching over 14 bases. Germline-derived CDR1 and CDR2 are MNHEY and SVGEGT. The CDR3 is 16 residues long. With 4 bases clipped from V and 4 bases from J, the junction kept 4 bases outside the gene matches. DNA for the CDR3: TGTGCCAGCAGTTGGACTAGCGGGGGGATAGCAGATACGCAGTATTTT. Amino acid sequence: CASSWTSGGIADTQYF.